This is a list of T cell receptor beta chains from one sample in a study of cytomegalovirus exposure and HLA in healthy donors. The assay was immunoSEQ multiplex PCR, and TCRdb's table has in-frame clones only and misses some. This table holds 110,000 to 150,000 clones, 73% found once. Sample: PBMCs. These receptors all come from a human donor in good health. Each CDR3 is given with its conserved first and last residue. A D gene is named only where the DNA matches it firmly. Only some rows state a clone size, as once, few, many or a class for expanded clones.

v_call	j_call	clone_size	d_call	cdr3_nt	cdr3_aa
TRBV6-5	TRBJ2-4	.	TRBD1	TGTGCCAGCAGTTACTCCTCCGGGACAGGGGTCATTCAGTACTTC	CASSYSSGTGVIQYF
TRBV11-3	TRBJ2-2	.	.	TGTGCCAGCAGCTCCGGAGGAGAGGGCGGGGAGCTGTTTTTT	CASSSGGEGGELFF
TRBV5-1	TRBJ2-5	.	.	TGCGCCAGCAGCTTGGTACTCCAAGAGACCCAGTACTTC	CASSLVLQETQYF
TRBV7-9	TRBJ2-1	.	TRBD2	TGTGCCAGCAGCTTAACAACTAGCGCCAGTTACAATGAGCAGTTCTTC	CASSLTTSASYNEQFF
TRBV30	TRBJ2-7	.	.	TGTGCCTGGAGTGTAGGAGGGTTCAACGAGCAGTACTTC	CAWSVGGFNEQYF
TRBV9	TRBJ2-3	.	.	TGTGCCAGCAACATACAGAGCACAGATACGCAGTATTTT	CASNIQSTDTQYF
TRBV7-2	TRBJ2-3	few	TRBD2	TGTGCCAGCAGCCGTGTAGCGGGATCGGCAGATACGCAGTATTTT	CASSRVAGSADTQYF
TRBV4-2	TRBJ2-7	.	TRBD1	TGTGCCAGCAGCCGTCAGGGGGCGGTAGAGCAGTACTTC	CASSRQGAVEQYF
TRBV7-2	TRBJ1-4	.	.	TGTGCCAGCAGCACGCCCGGGGGGCTGGGTGAAAAACTGTTTTTT	CASSTPGGLGEKLFF
TRBV7-3	TRBJ2-3	.	TRBD2	TGTGCCAGCAGCTTAATTAGCGGGAGTTTAACTGATACGCAGTATTTT	CASSLISGSLTDTQYF
TRBV7-2	TRBJ1-3	.	TRBD1	TGTGCCAGCAGACGACAGGGGAGTTTTACTGGAAACACCATATATTTT	CASRRQGSFTGNTIYF
TRBV19	TRBJ2-7	.	.	TGTGCCAGTAGTAAACGGGGAATGGGTAGCGAGCAGTACTTC	CASSKRGMGSEQYF
TRBV19	TRBJ1-1	.	.	TGTGCCAGTAGTGAACAGGGCTTCATGAACACTGAAGCTTTCTTT	CASSEQGFMNTEAFF
TRBV5-1	TRBJ2-3	.	TRBD2	TGCGCCAGCAGCTCTACGACTAGCGGCACAGATACGCAGTATTTT	CASSSTTSGTDTQYF
TRBV2	TRBJ1-1	.	.	TGTGCCAGCAGCCACTGGTTGGACACTGAAGCTTTCTTT	CASSHWLDTEAFF
TRBV5-1	TRBJ2-7	.	.	TGCGCCAGCGCGGGCTCCTCCGAGCAGTACTTC	CASAGSSEQYF
TRBV19	TRBJ2-1	.	TRBD2	TGTGCCAGTAGTATTACCGGGACTAGCGGGGGGGCTGGGTCCTACAATGAGCAGTTCTTC	CASSITGTSGGAGSYNEQFF
TRBV20-1	TRBJ2-7	.	.	TGCAGTGCTAGTCAGGAATACGAGCAGTACTTC	CSASQEYEQYF
TRBV9	TRBJ2-3	.	.	TGTGCCAGCAGCGTAGGGCTGAGAGCGGGCCAAGCGCAGTATTTT	CASSVGLRAGQAQYF
TRBV19	TRBJ2-4	.	TRBD1	TGTGCCAGTAGTGACAGGGCAAAAAACATTCAGTACTTC	CASSDRAKNIQYF
TRBV19	TRBJ1-4	.	TRBD1	TGTGCCAGTAGTATTGGAACAGGGGAGGATGAAAAACTGTTTTTT	CASSIGTGEDEKLFF
TRBV4-1	TRBJ1-5	.	TRBD1	TGCGCCAGCAGCCAACCAGGGGGCGGGCAGCCCCAGCATTTT	CASSQPGGGQPQHF
TRBV27	TRBJ1-2	.	.	TGTGCCAGCAGGCCAGGGGTCGACGGCTATGGCTACACCTTC	CASRPGVDGYGYTF
TRBV6-1	TRBJ1-2	.	.	TGTGCCAGCAGTGAAGCGAGGGGGGGGCCGGTCAACTATGGCTACACCTTC	CASSEARGGPVNYGYTF
TRBV6-5	TRBJ2-7	.	TRBD1	TGTGCCAGCAGCTGGGACAGGCTCTCCTACGAGCAGTACTTC	CASSWDRLSYEQYF
TRBV27	TRBJ1-1	.	.	TGTGCCAGCAGTTTAGGACACAGTTACACTGAAGCTTTCTTT	CASSLGHSYTEAFF
TRBV13	TRBJ2-7	.	TRBD1	TGTGCCAGCAGTAAACCGGGACAGGCCTCCTACGAGCAGTACTTC	CASSKPGQASYEQYF
TRBV15	TRBJ2-5	.	TRBD1	TGTGCCACCAGCAAGGACAGGGTGTGGGAGACCCAGTACTTC	CATSKDRVWETQYF
TRBV7-2	TRBJ1-5	.	TRBD1	TGTGCCAGCAGCCCCCCCCACAGGGGGGAGAGCAATCAGCCCCAGCATTTT	CASSPPHRGESNQPQHF
TRBV15	TRBJ1-2	once	.	TGTGCCACCAGCAGAGACCAGGGGCCCTATGGCTACACCTTC	CATSRDQGPYGYTF